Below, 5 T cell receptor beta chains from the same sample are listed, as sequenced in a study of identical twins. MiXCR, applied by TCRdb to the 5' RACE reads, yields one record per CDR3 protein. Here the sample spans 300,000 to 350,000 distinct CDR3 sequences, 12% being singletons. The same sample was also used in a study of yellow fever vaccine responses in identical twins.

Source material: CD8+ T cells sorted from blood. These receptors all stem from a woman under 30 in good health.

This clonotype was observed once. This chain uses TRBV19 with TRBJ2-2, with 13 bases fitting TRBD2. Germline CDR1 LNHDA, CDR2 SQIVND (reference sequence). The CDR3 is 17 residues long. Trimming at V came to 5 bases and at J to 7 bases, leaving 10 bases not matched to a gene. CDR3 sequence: CASSPKGLAGSNGELFF. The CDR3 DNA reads TGTGCCAGTAGTCCGAAGGGACTAGCGGGATCAAACGGGGAGCTGTTTTTT.

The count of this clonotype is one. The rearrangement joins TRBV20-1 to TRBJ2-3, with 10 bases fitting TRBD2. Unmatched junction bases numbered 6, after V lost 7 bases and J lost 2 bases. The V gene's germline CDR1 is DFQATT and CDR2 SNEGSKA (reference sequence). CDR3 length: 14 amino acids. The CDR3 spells CSVTSGGDTDTQYF. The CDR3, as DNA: TGCAGTGTTACAAGCGGGGGGGACACAGATACGCAGTATTTT.

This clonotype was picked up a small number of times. CDR3 DNA: TGTGCCAGCAGTTTAGCTCAGGGAATGAACACTGAAGCTTTCTTT. Translating gives CASSLAQGMNTEAFF. The rearrangement links TRBV12-3 or TRBV12-4 to TRBJ1-1; D is possibly TRBD1 (5 bases). V was pared by 0 bases and J by 0 bases, with 8 bases between. This CDR3 contains 15 residues.

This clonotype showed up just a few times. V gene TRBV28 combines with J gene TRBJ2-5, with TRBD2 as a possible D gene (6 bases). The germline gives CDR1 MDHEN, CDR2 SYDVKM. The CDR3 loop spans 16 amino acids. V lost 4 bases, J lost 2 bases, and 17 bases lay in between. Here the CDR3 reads CASSSHPLAIQETQYF. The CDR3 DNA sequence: TGTGCCAGCAGTTCTCACCCTCTAGCGATACAAGAGACCCAGTACTTC.

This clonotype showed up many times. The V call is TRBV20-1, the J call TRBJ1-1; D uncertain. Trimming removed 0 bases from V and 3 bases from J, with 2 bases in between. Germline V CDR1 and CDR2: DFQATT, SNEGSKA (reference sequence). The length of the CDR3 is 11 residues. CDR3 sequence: CSARDYTEAFF. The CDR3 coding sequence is TGCAGTGCTAGAGATTACACTGAAGCTTTCTTT.